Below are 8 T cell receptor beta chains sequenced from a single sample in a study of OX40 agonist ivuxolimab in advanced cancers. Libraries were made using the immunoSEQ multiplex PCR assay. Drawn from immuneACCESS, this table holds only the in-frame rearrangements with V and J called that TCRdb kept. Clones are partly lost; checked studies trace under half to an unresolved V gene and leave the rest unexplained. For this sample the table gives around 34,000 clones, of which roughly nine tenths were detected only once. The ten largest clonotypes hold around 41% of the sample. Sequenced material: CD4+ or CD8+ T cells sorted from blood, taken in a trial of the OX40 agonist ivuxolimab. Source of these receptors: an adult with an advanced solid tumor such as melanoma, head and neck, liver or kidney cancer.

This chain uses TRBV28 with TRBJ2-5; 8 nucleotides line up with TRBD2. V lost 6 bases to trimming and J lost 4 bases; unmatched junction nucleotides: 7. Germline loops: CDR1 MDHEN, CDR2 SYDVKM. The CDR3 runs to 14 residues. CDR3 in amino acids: CASSPRLAGETQYF. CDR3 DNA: TGTGCCAGCAGCCCCCGGCTAGCGGGAGAGACCCAGTACTTC.

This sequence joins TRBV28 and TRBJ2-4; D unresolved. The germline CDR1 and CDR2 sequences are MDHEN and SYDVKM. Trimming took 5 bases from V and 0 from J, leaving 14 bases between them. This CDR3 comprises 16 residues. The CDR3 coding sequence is TGTGCCAGCAGTACTACAGTGGGATTAGCCAAAAACATTCAGTACTTC. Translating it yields CASSTTVGLAKNIQYF.

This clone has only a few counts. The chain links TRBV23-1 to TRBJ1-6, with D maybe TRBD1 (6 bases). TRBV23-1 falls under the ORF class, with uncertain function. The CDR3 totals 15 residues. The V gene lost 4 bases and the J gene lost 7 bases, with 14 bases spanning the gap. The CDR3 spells CASSPPRTENSPLHF. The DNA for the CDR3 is TGCGCCAGCAGTCCCCCCCGGACAGAGAATTCACCCCTCCACTTT.

This CDR3 is CASSPLGGTNSPLHF. The CDR3 DNA reads TGTGCCAGCAGCCCTCTCGGGGGCACTAATTCACCCCTCCACTTT. The chain employs TRBV27 and TRBJ1-6; perhaps TRBD1 as D (6 bases). CDR1 and CDR2 (germline): MNHEY, SMNVEV (reference sequence). CDR3 length equals 15 residues. Trimming removed 6 bases from V and 6 bases from J, with 15 bases in between.

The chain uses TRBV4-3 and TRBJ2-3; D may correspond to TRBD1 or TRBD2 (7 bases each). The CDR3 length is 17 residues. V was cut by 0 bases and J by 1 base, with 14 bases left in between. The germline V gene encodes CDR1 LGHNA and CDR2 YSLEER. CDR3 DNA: TGCGCCAGCAGCCAAGAGGGGGAGGGGGCCCGCACAGATACGCAGTATTTT. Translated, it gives CASSQEGEGARTDTQYF.

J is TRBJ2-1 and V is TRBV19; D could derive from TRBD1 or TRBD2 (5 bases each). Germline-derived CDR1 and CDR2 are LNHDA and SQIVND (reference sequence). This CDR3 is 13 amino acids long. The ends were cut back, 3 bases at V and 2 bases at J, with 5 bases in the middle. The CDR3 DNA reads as TGTGCCAGTAGTATGGGGGCCTACAATGAGCAGTTCTTC. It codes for CASSMGAYNEQFF.

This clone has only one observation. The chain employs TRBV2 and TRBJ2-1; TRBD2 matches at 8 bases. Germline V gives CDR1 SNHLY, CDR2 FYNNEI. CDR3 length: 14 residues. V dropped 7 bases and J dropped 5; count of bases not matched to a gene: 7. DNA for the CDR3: TGTGCCAGCAAACCGACGGGGGGGAACAATGAGCAGTTCTTC. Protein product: CASKPTGGNNEQFF.

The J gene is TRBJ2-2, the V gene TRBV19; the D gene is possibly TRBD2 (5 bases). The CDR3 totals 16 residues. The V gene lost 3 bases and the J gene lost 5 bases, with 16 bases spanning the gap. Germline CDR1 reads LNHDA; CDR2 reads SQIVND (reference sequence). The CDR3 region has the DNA TGTGCCAGTAGTATGGATGAGGGCATAGTAACCGGGGAGCTGTTTTTT. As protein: CASSMDEGIVTGELFF. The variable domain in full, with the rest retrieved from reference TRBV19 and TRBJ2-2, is DGGITQSPKYLFRKEGQNVTLSCEQNLNHDAMYWYRQDPGQGLRLIYYSQIVNDFQKGDIAEGYSVSREKKESFPLTVTSAQKNPTAFYLCASSMDEGIVTGELFFGEGSRLTVL.